The 12 T cell receptor beta chains below all came from one sample that was sequenced in a study of T-cell reconstitution after alpha-beta-depleted transplantation in children. Molecular barcoding with unique molecular identifiers was used for the TCRbeta library. TCRdb processed the PCR reads anew with MiXCR; each CDR3 protein has one entry. Among some 500,000 distinct CDR3 sequences, around 18% were seen once, and the ten largest hold approximately 3%. This specimen was PBMCs from the stem cell graft donor, taken from the stem cell graft. These receptors were taken from a human donor who donated a stem cell graft to a child with acute lymphoblastic leukemia.

The chain links TRBV20-1 to TRBJ1-5; the match to TRBD1 covers 9 bases. Trimming removed 6 bases from V and 0 bases from J; junction bases left unmatched: 6. The V gene's germline CDR1 is DFQATT and CDR2 SNEGSKA (reference sequence). This CDR3 has 15 amino acids. The CDR3 spells CSAMGQGYSNQPQHF. CDR3 sequence (DNA): TGCAGTGCAATGGGACAGGGTTATAGCAATCAGCCCCAGCATTTT.

The table lists this clonotype with a few counts. The V gene is TRBV5-1, the J gene TRBJ1-1; the D gene is possibly TRBD1 (6 bases). This CDR3 region has 15 residues. Germline lookup yields CDR1 SGHRS and CDR2 YFSETQ. Between the trimmed V and J ends, which lost 5 bases and 5 bases, there was a span of 19 bases. The chain's CDR3 is CASRDGQTSLTEAFF. CDR3 nucleotides: TGCGCCAGCAGAGACGGACAGACATCCTTAACTGAAGCTTTCTTT.

The chain carries TRBV24-1 and TRBJ2-1; D possibly corresponds to TRBD2 (6 bases). Trimming left V 5 bases short and J 10 bases short, with 14 bases between. This CDR3 comprises 13 residues. The V gene's germline CDR1 is KGHDR and CDR2 SFDVKD. The CDR3 sequence is CATSGRGRFEQFF. CDR3 in DNA: TGTGCCACCAGTGGGCGGGGTCGTTTCGAGCAGTTCTTC.

This chain uses TRBV9 with TRBJ1-1; TRBD1 might be the D (6 bases). Per the germline V gene, CDR1 is SGDLS and CDR2 is YYNGEE. The length of the CDR3 is 17 residues. Trimming took off 0 bases at V and 1 base at J, with 16 bases between the two ends. The CDR3 region is CASSVAGGHSENTEAFF. The CDR3 nucleotides are TGTGCCAGCAGCGTAGCTGGGGGACACTCGGAGAACACTGAAGCTTTCTTT.

The chain is built from TRBV7-6 and TRBJ2-1; 9 bases match TRBD2. V was pared by 2 bases and J by 5 bases, with 7 bases of the junction left unmatched. Germline V CDR1 and CDR2: SGHVS, FNYEAQ. The CDR3 totals 16 residues. CDR3 sequence: CASSLWVAGEDNEQFF. The DNA for the CDR3 is TGTGCCAGCAGCTTATGGGTAGCGGGGGAGGACAATGAGCAGTTCTTC.

Only a few counts were recorded for this clonotype. The chain joins TRBV7-2 to TRBJ2-3, with TRBD2 identical over 8 bases. Trimming at V came to 2 bases and at J to 6 bases, leaving 7 bases not matched to a gene. The length of the CDR3 is 15 residues. Germline V CDR1 and CDR2: SGHTA, FQGNSA. CDR3 in amino acids: CASSLWSGSGDTQYF. The CDR3 DNA is TGTGCCAGCAGCTTATGGAGCGGGAGCGGCGATACGCAGTATTTT.

There are a few counts of this clonotype. The chain links TRBV7-3 to TRBJ1-1; 7 bases fit TRBD1. In germline, CDR1 is SGHTA, CDR2 FQGTGA. V lost 2 bases and J lost 7; bases outside the gene matches: 4. The CDR3 is made up of 13 amino acids. The CDR3 loop is CASSLRNRGEAFF. CDR3 coding DNA: TGTGCCAGCAGCTTACGGAACAGGGGTGAAGCTTTCTTT.

The chain is built from TRBV4-1 and TRBJ1-5; D is ambiguous. Germline assignment: CDR1 MGHRA and CDR2 YSYEKL. The CDR3 runs 14 residues. Trimming took off 0 bases at V and 7 bases at J, with 10 bases between the two ends. The CDR3 region is CASSQEGGRQPQHF. Here the CDR3 DNA reads TGCGCCAGCAGCCAAGAAGGTGGACGACAGCCCCAGCATTTT.

This clonotype was observed a handful of times. V and J are TRBV6-2 or TRBV6-3 and TRBJ1-2, with 8 bases fitting TRBD1. The junction had 6 bases not matched to a gene; V was cut back by 2 bases and J by 1 base. The length of the CDR3 is 16 residues. Germline lookup yields CDR1 MNHEY and CDR2 SVGEGT. CDR3: CASSYPDRDLNYGYTF. The CDR3 DNA is TGTGCCAGCAGTTACCCGGACAGGGATCTTAACTATGGCTACACCTTC.

This clonotype was counted between two and nine times. This chain joins TRBV7-2 and TRBJ2-7; D remains ambiguous. There are 14 residues in the CDR3. V was clipped by 3 bases and J by 3 bases, with 12 bases between them. Germline CDR1 and CDR2: SGHTA and FQGNSA. For the CDR3, the DNA is TGTGCCAGCAGCTTCTCCCGTGAGTACTACGAGCAGTACTTC. Its translation: CASSFSREYYEQYF.

The V and J genes are TRBV6-6 and TRBJ1-1, with a tentative D call TRBD1 (6 bases). The germline V gene has CDR1 MNHNY and CDR2 SVGAGI (reference sequence). There are 13 residues in the CDR3. V was trimmed by 1 base and J by 8 bases, leaving 11 bases between them. In DNA, the CDR3 is TGTGCCAGCAGTTACTTTCCGACAGGCGAAGCTTTCTTT. Amino acid sequence: CASSYFPTGEAFF.

About this clonotype: Likely a read error: the CDR3 ends without its conserved phenylalanine or tryptophan. This sequence joins TRBV5-1 and TRBJ2-1; 8 nucleotides align to TRBD2. J was trimmed by 2 bases and V by 6 bases; bases with no gene match: 4. Germline CDR1 is SGHRS and CDR2 is YFSETQ. The CDR3 extends over 14 amino acids. CDR3 in DNA: TGCGCCAGCAAGATTAGCGGGACCTACAATGAGCAGTTCTTG. Its protein is CASKISGTYNEQFL.